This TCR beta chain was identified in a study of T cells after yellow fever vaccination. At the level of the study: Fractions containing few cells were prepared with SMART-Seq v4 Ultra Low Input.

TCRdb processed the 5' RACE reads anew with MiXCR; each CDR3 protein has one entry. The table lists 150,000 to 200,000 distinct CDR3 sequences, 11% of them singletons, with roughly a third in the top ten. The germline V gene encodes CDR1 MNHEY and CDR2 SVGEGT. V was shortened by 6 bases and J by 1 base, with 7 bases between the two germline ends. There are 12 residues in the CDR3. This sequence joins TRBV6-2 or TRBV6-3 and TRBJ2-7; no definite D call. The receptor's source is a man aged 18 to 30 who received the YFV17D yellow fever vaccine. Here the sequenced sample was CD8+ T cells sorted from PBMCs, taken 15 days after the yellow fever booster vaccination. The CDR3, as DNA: TGTGCCAGCAGCAGCCAGTCCTACGAGCAGTACTTC. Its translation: CASSSQSYEQYF.